The 32 T cell receptor beta chains below come from one sample, sequenced in a study of blood T cell repertoires in COVID-19. Sequencing was performed with immunoSEQ multiplex PCR; in TCRdb, only in-frame clones are kept and a portion is missing. The sample includes 150,000 to 160,000 clones, 75% to 85% of them seen just once. Sequencing was carried out using peripheral blood. Source of these receptors: a man in his sixties with acute or convalescent COVID-19.

This rearrangement joins TRBV9 to TRBJ1-3, with D possibly matching TRBD1 (6 bases). CDR3 size: 15 residues. In germline, CDR1 is SGDLS, CDR2 YYNGEE. Trimming removed 1 base from V and 4 bases from J, with 12 bases in between. The CDR3 DNA sequence: TGTGCCAGCAGCGTATCCACAGGGAGCGGAAACACCATATATTTT. Protein sequence: CASSVSTGSGNTIYF.

This clone was observed a single time. The rearrangement uses TRBV2 and TRBJ1-6; D is ambiguous. V lost 4 bases, J lost 6 bases, and 19 bases lay in between. Germline CDR1 and CDR2: SNHLY and FYNNEI. CDR3 length: 17 residues. CDR3 DNA sequence: TGTGCCAGCAGTGTCCGGGGAGGGCCACTTCTTAATTCACCCCTCCACTTT. As protein: CASSVRGGPLLNSPLHF.

The rearrangement joins TRBV6-2 or TRBV6-3 to TRBJ2-2; 11 bases are shared with TRBD2. The CDR3 has 17 amino acids. Germline-derived CDR1 and CDR2 are MNHEY and SVGEGT. V lost 7 bases and J lost 7; bases outside the gene matches: 14. DNA of the CDR3: TGTGCCAGCACCCCGGGGATACTAGCGGGAGCAAACGGGGAGCTGTTTTTT. Translated: CASTPGILAGANGELFF.

The chain couples TRBV19 to TRBJ2-3; D may be TRBD2 (6 bases). In germline, CDR1 is LNHDA, CDR2 SQIVND (reference sequence). Trimming removed 5 bases at V and 1 base at J, with 10 bases between. The CDR3 length is 14 residues. The CDR3 DNA is TGTGCCAGTAGTCAGGAGCGGGGCACAGATACGCAGTATTTT. Protein sequence: CASSQERGTDTQYF.

The chain couples TRBV24-1 to TRBJ2-2; no clear D. The V gene's germline CDR1 is KGHDR and CDR2 SFDVKD. The CDR3 length is 14 residues. Trimming took 4 bases from V and 4 from J, leaving 9 bases between them. This CDR3 reads CATSEALSTGELFF. CDR3 in DNA: TGTGCCACCAGTGAAGCCCTTAGCACCGGGGAGCTGTTTTTT.

CDR3 bases: TGCGCCAGCAGCCAGGATTGGAGGGGTTACGCCGGGGAGCTGTTTTTT. It codes for CASSQDWRGYAGELFF. The V gene is TRBV4-1, the J gene TRBJ2-2; D is possibly TRBD2 (6 bases). Trimming took 3 bases from V and 6 from J, leaving 17 bases between them. CDR1 MGHRA and CDR2 YSYEKL come from the germline V gene. CDR3 size: 16 residues.

V is TRBV7-2 and J is TRBJ2-3, with a possible D match to TRBD1 (7 bases). The CDR3 contains 16 residues. Germline values: CDR1 SGHTA, CDR2 FQGNSA. V was clipped by 5 bases and J by 0 bases, with 15 bases between them. In DNA form, the CDR3 reads TGTGCCAGCAGCCAGGGGGGTGCGGTTAGCACAGATACGCAGTATTTT. This translates into CASSQGGAVSTDTQYF. The complete variable domain, with remaining parts taken from reference TRBV7-2 and TRBJ2-3, reads GAGVSQSPSNKVTEKGKDVELRCDPISGHTALYWYRQSLGQGLEFLIYFQGNSAPDKSGLPSDRFSAERTGGSVSTLTIQRTQQEDSAVYLCASSQGGAVSTDTQYFGPGTRLTVL.

The chain couples TRBV30 to TRBJ1-2; a weak D match, TRBD1 (5 bases). Germline values: CDR1 GTSNPN, CDR2 SVGIG (reference sequence). Trimming removed 3 bases from V and 4 bases from J, with 15 bases in between. The CDR3 runs 14 residues. The CDR3 bases are TGTGCCTGGAGGGCCCAGGGAGGGACCTATGGCTACACCTTC. Protein sequence: CAWRAQGGTYGYTF.

On this clone itself: In the same sample, other DNA sequences code for this CDR3. The chain has TRBV6-5 and TRBJ2-5; D is perhaps TRBD2 (7 bases). This CDR3 region has 15 residues. V lost 7 bases and J 4 bases, leaving 19 bases between the germline ends. CDR1 is MNHEY, CDR2 SVGAGI, per germline. The DNA for the CDR3 is TGTGCCAGCACCAGGGACGGGGGGCGGGGAGAGACCCAGTACTTC. Protein: CASTRDGGRGETQYF.

This clone has a single count. V is TRBV30 and J is TRBJ2-2; TRBD2 agrees at 12 bases. Germline V gives CDR1 GTSNPN, CDR2 SVGIG (reference sequence). The CDR3 contains 14 residues. V was pared by 4 bases and J by 5 bases, with 2 bases of the junction left unmatched. The CDR3 protein is CAWTGTSGTGELFF. The CDR3 DNA follows: TGTGCCTGGACGGGGACTAGCGGGACCGGGGAGCTGTTTTTT.

This chain joins TRBV12-3 or TRBV12-4 and TRBJ2-3, with D unclear. CDR3 length equals 12 residues. V dropped 5 bases and J dropped 4 bases, with 7 bases sitting between them. The CDR3 protein is CASSLLPDTQYF. DNA for the CDR3: TGTGCCAGCAGTCTACTCCCAGATACGCAGTATTTT.

The V and J genes are TRBV27 and TRBJ1-2; 7 bases are shared with TRBD1. With 0 bases clipped from V and 6 bases from J, the junction kept 25 bases outside the gene matches. The CDR3 is 21 residues long. In germline, CDR1 is MNHEY, CDR2 SMNVEV (reference sequence). Here the CDR3 reads CASSLSPRGGASPLGYDGYTF. CDR3 sequence (DNA): TGTGCCAGCAGTTTATCCCCACGAGGGGGCGCATCCCCCTTGGGGTATGATGGCTACACCTTC.

V gene TRBV30 combines with J gene TRBJ1-1; tentatively, D is TRBD1 (6 bases). The CDR3 is 14 residues long. Germline loops: CDR1 GTSNPN, CDR2 SVGIG (reference sequence). Trimming pared 8 bases from V and 3 bases from J, leaving 19 bases between. In DNA form, the CDR3 reads TGTGCCCGAACCCGGACAGACCTGTACACTGAAGCTTTCTTT. Protein sequence: CARTRTDLYTEAFF.

The rearrangement links TRBV27 to TRBJ1-4, with D tentatively TRBD1 (5 bases). Germline CDR1 MNHEY, CDR2 SMNVEV (reference sequence). The CDR3 consists of 16 residues. Trimming took off 4 bases at V and 1 base at J, with 13 bases between the two ends. The CDR3 DNA reads TGTGCCAGCAGTTCAGCAGGGAGGGTAACTAATGAAAAACTGTTTTTT. This encodes CASSSAGRVTNEKLFF. The full variable domain, its missing parts supplied by reference TRBV27 and TRBJ1-4, is EAQVTQNPRYLITVTGKKLTVTCSQNMNHEYMSWYRQDPGLGLRQIYYSMNVEVTDKGDVPEGYKVSRKEKRNFPLILESPSPNQTSLYFCASSSAGRVTNEKLFFGSGTQLSVL.

The J gene is TRBJ2-7, the V gene TRBV6-5, with 8 bases lining up with TRBD2. J was trimmed by 1 base and V by 8 bases; bases with no gene match: 1. Germline CDR1 is MNHEY and CDR2 is SVGAGI. The CDR3 spans 12 residues. The CDR3 coding sequence is TGTGCCAGCCAGCGGGAGTCCTACGAGCAGTACTTC. Residues: CASQRESYEQYF.

The chain recombines TRBV29-1 with TRBJ2-1; D not resolved. Trimming took 5 bases from V and 5 from J, leaving 7 bases between them. CDR3 length: 11 residues. The germline gives CDR1 SQVTM, CDR2 ANQGSEA. The CDR3 region has the DNA TGCAGCGTTCTCCGGGACAATGAGCAGTTCTTC. This gives the protein CSVLRDNEQFF.

This sequence joins TRBV4-3 and TRBJ2-5; 11 nucleotides match TRBD1. Germline V gene data show CDR1 as LGHNA and CDR2 as YSLEER. Trimming took 2 bases from V and 5 from J; bases not matched to a gene: 7. This CDR3 contains 16 residues. CDR3 in DNA: TGCGCCAGCAGCCAATCCCAGGGACAGGGGGGTGAGACCCAGTACTTC. Protein: CASSQSQGQGGETQYF.

V gene TRBV7-2 combines with J gene TRBJ1-3; no clear D. The ends were cut back, 2 bases at V and 0 bases at J, with 5 bases in the middle. The CDR3 sequence is 14 residues long. Germline loops: CDR1 SGHTA, CDR2 FQGNSA. In DNA, the CDR3 is TGTGCCAGCAGCTTAAGCCTCTCTGGAAACACCATATATTTT. Translated: CASSLSLSGNTIYF.

This chain uses TRBV7-2 with TRBJ1-6; weak D call: TRBD1 (5 bases). The ends were cut back, 5 bases at V and 7 bases at J, with 12 bases in the middle. Germline CDR1 reads SGHTA; CDR2 reads FQGNSA. CDR3 length: 14 residues. The CDR3 bases are TGTGCCAGCAGCCCCTGGGGGGGGAATTCACCCCTCCACTTT. Its protein is CASSPWGGNSPLHF.

The chain links TRBV2 to TRBJ2-4, with D perhaps assigned TRBD1 or TRBD2 (5 bases each). The germline V gene has CDR1 SNHLY and CDR2 FYNNEI. V lost 6 bases, J lost 6 bases, and 12 bases lay in between. CDR3 size: 13 residues. The DNA for the CDR3 is TGTGCCAGCAGCGAACTAGGGGCAAACATTCAGTACTTC. Its protein product is CASSELGANIQYF.

J is TRBJ2-7 and V is TRBV9, with a tentative D call TRBD1 (6 bases). Deletions cut 0 bases from V and 2 bases from J, with 9 bases between. Germline lookup yields CDR1 SGDLS and CDR2 YYNGEE. The CDR3 has 14 residues. The CDR3 loop reads CASSVEQGPYEQYF. DNA for the CDR3: TGTGCCAGCAGCGTAGAACAGGGTCCCTACGAGCAGTACTTC.

Concerning this clone itself: This CDR3 is also generated by other DNA sequences in the sample. J is TRBJ2-3 and V is TRBV7-9, with TRBD2 matching 13 bases. From germline, CDR1 is SEHNR and CDR2 FQNEAQ (reference sequence). With V trimmed by 4 bases and J by 4 bases, 2 bases remained unmatched. The CDR3 runs to 15 residues. As DNA, the CDR3 is TGTGCCAGCAGCTCGGGACTAGCGGGATCAGATACGCAGTATTTT. It yields the protein CASSSGLAGSDTQYF.

The chain joins TRBV9 to TRBJ2-1; 7 bases fit TRBD1. The CDR3 has 14 residues. With V trimmed by 3 bases and J by 4 bases, 4 bases remained unmatched. Germline V gene lookup returns CDR1 SGDLS and CDR2 YYNGEE. CDR3 loop: CASSGTGAYNEQFF. CDR3 bases: TGTGCCAGCAGCGGGACAGGAGCTTACAATGAGCAGTTCTTC.

The count of this clone is one. The rearrangement uses TRBV6-5 and TRBJ2-7, with a weak D call TRBD1 (5 bases). Germline CDR1 MNHEY, CDR2 SVGAGI. CDR3 length: 15 residues. V was pared by 0 bases and J by 4 bases, with 13 bases between. The CDR3 is CASSYSGRASYEQYF. CDR3 DNA: TGTGCCAGCAGTTACTCGGGCAGGGCTTCATACGAGCAGTACTTC.

V usage is TRBV2 and J usage is TRBJ2-7; D is possibly TRBD2 (6 bases). V gave up 2 bases and J gave up 5 bases, with 13 bases separating them. Germline-derived CDR1 and CDR2 are SNHLY and FYNNEI. The CDR3 totals 14 residues. In DNA form, the CDR3 reads TGTGCCAGCAGTGAACTCGGCAGGGAGGACGAGCAGTACTTC. The encoded protein is CASSELGREDEQYF.

CDR3 region: CASSYWASNQPQHF. The CDR3 DNA is TGTGCCAGCAGTTACTGGGCAAGCAATCAGCCCCAGCATTTT. This sequence joins TRBV6-6 and TRBJ1-5, with D hard to call. Deletions cut 1 base from V and 1 base from J, with 5 bases between. The length of the CDR3 is 14 residues. Germline assignment: CDR1 MNHNY and CDR2 SVGAGI (reference sequence).

V and J are TRBV16 and TRBJ1-6, with D possibly matching TRBD1 (5 bases). There are 13 residues in the CDR3. The V gene's germline CDR1 is KGHSY and CDR2 FQNENV. The V and J ends lost 2 bases and 18 bases respectively, with 17 bases between them. CDR3 region: CASSQAGQGGPHF. DNA of the CDR3: TGTGCCAGCAGCCAAGCGGGGCAGGGCGGACCCCACTTT.

This clone was picked up one time. The CDR3: CASSPIPGKQETQYF. For the CDR3, the DNA is TGTGCCAGCAGCCCGATACCGGGAAAACAAGAGACCCAGTACTTC. The rearrangement joins TRBV5-4 to TRBJ2-5; possible D gene TRBD2, 5 bases. Trimming stripped 4 bases from V and 2 bases from J, with 15 bases between. From germline, CDR1 is SGHNT and CDR2 YYREEE (reference sequence). CDR3 length: 15 amino acids.

The chain carries TRBV6-6 and TRBJ1-1; possibly TRBD1 for D (5 bases). Germline-derived CDR1 and CDR2 are MNHNY and SVGAGI (reference sequence). The CDR3 contains 12 residues. The V end lost 6 bases, the J end lost 7 bases, and 12 bases lay between the germline ends. The CDR3: CASRMDRGEAFF. For the CDR3, the DNA is TGTGCCAGCAGGATGGATAGGGGTGAAGCTTTCTTT.

The V and J genes are TRBV11-3 and TRBJ1-1; a possible D gene is TRBD1 (6 bases). V was shortened by 1 base and J by 1 base, with 10 bases between the two germline ends. The CDR3 spans 15 residues. The germline V gene encodes CDR1 SGHNT and CDR2 YENEEA. The CDR3 reads CASSLGQGRNTEAFF. DNA of the CDR3: TGTGCCAGCAGCTTAGGGCAGGGGCGGAACACTGAAGCTTTCTTT. Drawing the rest from reference TRBV11-3 and TRBJ1-1, the complete variable domain is EAGVVQSPRYKIIEKKQPVAFWCNPISGHNTLYWYLQNLGQGPELLIRYENEEAVDDSQLPKDRFSAERLKGVDSTLKIQPAELGDSAVYLCASSLGQGRNTEAFFGQGTRLTVV.

This chain uses TRBV24-1 with TRBJ1-1; D possibly corresponds to TRBD1 (5 bases). Germline CDR1 is KGHDR and CDR2 is SFDVKD. This CDR3 spans 13 amino acids. V lost 2 bases to trimming and J lost 6 bases, with 9 bases between them. The chain's CDR3 is CATSDSGFPEAFF. The DNA for the CDR3 is TGTGCCACCAGTGATTCAGGGTTCCCTGAAGCTTTCTTT.

The V call is TRBV19, the J call TRBJ2-2; TRBD1 aligns across 7 bases. V lost 9 bases to trimming and J lost 7 bases; unmatched junction nucleotides: 8. CDR1 and CDR2 (germline): LNHDA, SQIVND (reference sequence). The CDR3 is made up of 13 amino acids. The CDR3 bases are TGTGCCAGCTCGGACAGGTGGTACGGGGAGCTGTTTTTT. This codes for CASSDRWYGELFF.